This T cell receptor (beta chain) was observed in a study of T-cell reconstitution after alpha-beta-depleted transplantation in children. The CDR3 loop spans 16 amino acids. V lost 2 bases, J lost 0 bases, and 12 bases lay in between. The germline gives CDR1 SGHRS, CDR2 YFSETQ. Turning to this clonotype: Its antigen is as yet unknown.

General study findings and limits: A year post-transplant, T-cell counts and diversity derived mostly from newly produced T cells. Several patients had high TCRbeta diversity at day 60; it came from surviving recipient T cells and thymic progenitors. After transplant, at about two months, alpha-beta T cells were reportedly derived from several hundred expanded graft clones.

TCRbeta library preparation incorporated unique molecular identifiers. In TCRdb, the PCR reads were re-called with MiXCR into one record per CDR3 protein. Of some 840,000 distinct CDR3 sequences listed, roughly 15% are singletons. The chain joins TRBV5-1 to TRBJ1-5; TRBD1 is a possible D gene (6 bases). The sequence derives from a male patient younger than 18 who had a stem cell transplant for acute lymphoblastic leukemia, so the T cells may come from the graft donor. This material consisted of PBMCs, mostly from graft donor cells, taken 360 days after TCRalphabeta/CD19-depleted stem cell transplant. As DNA, the CDR3 is TGCGCCAGCAGCTTAGGACAGTTTTTTAGCAATCAGCCCCAGCATTTT. It specifies CASSLGQFFSNQPQHF.